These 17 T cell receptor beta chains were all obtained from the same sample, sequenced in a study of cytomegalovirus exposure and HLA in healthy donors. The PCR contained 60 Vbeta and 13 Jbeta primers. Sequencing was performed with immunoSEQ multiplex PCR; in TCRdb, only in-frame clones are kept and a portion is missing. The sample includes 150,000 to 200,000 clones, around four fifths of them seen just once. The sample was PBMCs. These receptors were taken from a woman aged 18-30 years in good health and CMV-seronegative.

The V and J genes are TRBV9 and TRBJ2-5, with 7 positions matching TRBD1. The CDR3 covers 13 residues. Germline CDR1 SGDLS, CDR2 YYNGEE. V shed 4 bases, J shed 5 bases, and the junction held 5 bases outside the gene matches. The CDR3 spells CASSLQGRETQYF. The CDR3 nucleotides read TGTGCCAGCAGCCTACAGGGGCGGGAGACCCAGTACTTC.

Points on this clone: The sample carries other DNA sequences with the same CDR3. The CDR3 nucleotides are TGTGCCAGCAGTCGAGACAGGGGCGGCAATCAGCCCCAGCATTTT. Translation gives CASSRDRGGNQPQHF. The chain links TRBV6-5 to TRBJ1-5; TRBD1 matches 8 bases. The CDR3 contains 15 residues. V was clipped by 5 bases and J by 2 bases; unmatched bases: 5. Germline V lookup: CDR1 MNHEY, CDR2 SVGAGI.

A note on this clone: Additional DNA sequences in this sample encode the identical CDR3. The CDR3 is CASSVSGGGTGELFF. CDR3 nucleotides: TGTGCCAGCAGTGTAAGTGGGGGCGGAACCGGGGAGCTGTTTTTT. The chain has TRBV2 and TRBJ2-2, with D tentatively TRBD1 (6 bases). Trimming took off 4 bases at V and 5 bases at J, with 14 bases between the two ends. The germline V gene has CDR1 SNHLY and CDR2 FYNNEI. This CDR3 is 15 amino acids long.

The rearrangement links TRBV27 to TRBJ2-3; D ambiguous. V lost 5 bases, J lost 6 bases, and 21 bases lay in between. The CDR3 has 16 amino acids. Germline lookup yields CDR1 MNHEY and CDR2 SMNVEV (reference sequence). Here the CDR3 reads CASSPLLLGWADTQYF. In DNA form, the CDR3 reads TGTGCCAGCAGTCCCTTGCTTCTGGGTTGGGCCGATACGCAGTATTTT.

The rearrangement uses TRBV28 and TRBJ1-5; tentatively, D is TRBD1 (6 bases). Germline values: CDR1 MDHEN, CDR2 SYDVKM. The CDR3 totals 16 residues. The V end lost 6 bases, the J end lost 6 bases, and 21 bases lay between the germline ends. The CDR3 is CASRTPGTSGGQPQHF. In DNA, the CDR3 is TGTGCCAGCAGGACCCCCGGGACATCTGGGGGTCAGCCCCAGCATTTT. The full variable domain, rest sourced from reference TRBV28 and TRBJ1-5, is DVKVTQSSRYLVKRTGEKVFLECVQDMDHENMFWYRQDPGLGLRLIYFSYDVKMKEKGDIPEGYSVSREKKERFSLILESASTNQTSMYLCASRTPGTSGGQPQHFGDGTRLSIL.

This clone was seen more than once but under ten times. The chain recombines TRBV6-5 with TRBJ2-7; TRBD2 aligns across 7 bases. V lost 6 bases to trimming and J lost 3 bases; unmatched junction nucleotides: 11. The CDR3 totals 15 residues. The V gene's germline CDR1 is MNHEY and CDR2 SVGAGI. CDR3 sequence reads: CASSQYLAVLYEQYF. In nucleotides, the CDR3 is TGTGCCAGCAGCCAGTACCTAGCGGTTCTCTACGAGCAGTACTTC.

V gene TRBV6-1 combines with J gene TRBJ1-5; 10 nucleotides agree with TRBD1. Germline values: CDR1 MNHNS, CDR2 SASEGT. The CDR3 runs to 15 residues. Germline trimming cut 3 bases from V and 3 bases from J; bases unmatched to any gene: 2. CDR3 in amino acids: CASSEDRGDNQPQHF. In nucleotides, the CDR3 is TGTGCCAGCAGTGAGGACAGGGGGGACAATCAGCCCCAGCATTTT.

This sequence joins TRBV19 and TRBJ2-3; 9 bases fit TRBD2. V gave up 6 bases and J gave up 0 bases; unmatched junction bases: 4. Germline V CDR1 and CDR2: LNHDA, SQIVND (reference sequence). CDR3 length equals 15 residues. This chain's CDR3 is CASSLLAGSTDTQYF. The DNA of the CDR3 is TGTGCCAGTAGCCTTCTAGCGGGGAGCACAGATACGCAGTATTTT. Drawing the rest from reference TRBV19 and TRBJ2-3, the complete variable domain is DGGITQSPKYLFRKEGQNVTLSCEQNLNHDAMYWYRQDPGQGLRLIYYSQIVNDFQKGDIAEGYSVSREKKESFPLTVTSAQKNPTAFYLCASSLLAGSTDTQYFGPGTRLTVL.

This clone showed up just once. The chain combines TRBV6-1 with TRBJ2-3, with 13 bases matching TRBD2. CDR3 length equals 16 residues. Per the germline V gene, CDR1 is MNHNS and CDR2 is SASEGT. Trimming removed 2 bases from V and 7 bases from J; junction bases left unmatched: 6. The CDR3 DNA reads TGTGCCAGCAGTGAATCACTAGCGGGAGGGCCCTATACGCAGTATTTT. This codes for CASSESLAGGPYTQYF.

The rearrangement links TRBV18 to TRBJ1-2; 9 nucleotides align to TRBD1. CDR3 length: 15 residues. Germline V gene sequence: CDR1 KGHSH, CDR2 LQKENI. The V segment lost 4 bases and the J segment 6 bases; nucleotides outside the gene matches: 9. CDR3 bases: TGTGCCAGCTCACGATACCTACAGGGGGCTGATGGCTACACCTTC. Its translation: CASSRYLQGADGYTF.

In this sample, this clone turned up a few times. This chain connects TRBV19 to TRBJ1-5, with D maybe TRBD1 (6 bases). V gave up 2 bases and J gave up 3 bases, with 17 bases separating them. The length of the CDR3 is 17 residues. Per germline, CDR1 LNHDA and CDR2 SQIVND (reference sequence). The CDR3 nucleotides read TGTGCCAGTAGTATAACTGCACGCAGGGGCCTCAATCAGCCCCAGCATTTT. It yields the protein CASSITARRGLNQPQHF.

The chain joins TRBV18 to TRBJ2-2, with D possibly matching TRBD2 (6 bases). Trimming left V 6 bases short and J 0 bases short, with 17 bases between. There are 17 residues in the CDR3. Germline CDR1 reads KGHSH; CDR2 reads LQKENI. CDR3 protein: CASSPLGGSSNTGELFF. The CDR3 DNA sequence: TGTGCCAGCTCCCCCTTGGGAGGTTCCTCGAACACCGGGGAGCTGTTTTTT.

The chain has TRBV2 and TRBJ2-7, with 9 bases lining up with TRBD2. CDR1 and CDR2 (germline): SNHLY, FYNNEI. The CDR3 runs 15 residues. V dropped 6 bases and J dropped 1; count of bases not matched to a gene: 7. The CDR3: CASRGSGGGSYEQYF. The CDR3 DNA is TGTGCCAGCAGGGGTAGCGGGGGAGGATCCTACGAGCAGTACTTC.

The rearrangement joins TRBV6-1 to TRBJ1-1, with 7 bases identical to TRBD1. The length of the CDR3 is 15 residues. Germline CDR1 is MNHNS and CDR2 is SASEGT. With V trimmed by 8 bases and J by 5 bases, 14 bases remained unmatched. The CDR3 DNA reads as TGTGCCAGCCTACCCGACCGACAGGGATTTACTGAAGCTTTCTTT. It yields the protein CASLPDRQGFTEAFF.

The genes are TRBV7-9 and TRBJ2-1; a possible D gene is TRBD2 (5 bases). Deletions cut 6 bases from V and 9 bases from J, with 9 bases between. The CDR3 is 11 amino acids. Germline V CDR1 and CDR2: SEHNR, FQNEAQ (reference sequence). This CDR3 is CASSSAAEQFF. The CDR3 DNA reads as TGTGCCAGCAGTTCAGCGGCTGAGCAGTTCTTC.

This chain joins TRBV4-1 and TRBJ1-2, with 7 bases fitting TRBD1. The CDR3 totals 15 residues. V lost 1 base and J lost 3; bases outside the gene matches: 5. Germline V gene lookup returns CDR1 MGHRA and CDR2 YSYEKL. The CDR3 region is CASSQGQGPDYGYTF. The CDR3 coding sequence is TGCGCCAGCAGCCAAGGACAGGGCCCTGACTATGGCTACACCTTC.

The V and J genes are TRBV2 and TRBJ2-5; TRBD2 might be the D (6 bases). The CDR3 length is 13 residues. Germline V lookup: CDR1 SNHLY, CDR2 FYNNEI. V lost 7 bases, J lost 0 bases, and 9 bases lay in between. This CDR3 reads CASKRLDQETQYF. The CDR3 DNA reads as TGTGCCAGCAAGCGACTAGACCAAGAGACCCAGTACTTC.